This T cell receptor (beta chain) stems from a study of Graves' ophthalmopathy and Graves' hyperthyroidism. Across the study: No treatment had been given when peripheral blood was collected at initial diagnosis.

New diagnoses, under 2 months' duration, and ages 18 to 65 characterized the hyperthyroidism patients. Per the germline V gene, CDR1 is LNHDA and CDR2 is SQIVND (reference sequence). Trimming stripped 5 bases from V and 3 bases from J, with 13 bases between. The CDR3 loop spans 14 amino acids. Many counts were recorded for this clonotype. The study amplified TCR beta CDR3 regions using RNA transcripts. First-round RT-PCR with HTBI primers preceded a second-round multiplex PCR. TCRdb redid the calling of the multiplex PCR reads with MiXCR, one entry per CDR3 protein. This table holds about 380,000 distinct CDR3 sequences, less than 20% found once.

The chain has TRBV19 and TRBJ2-5; D gene ambiguous. Sequenced input: peripheral blood. This TCR was sampled from a woman aged 18 to 35 with stable Graves' hyperthyroidism. In DNA form, the CDR3 reads TGTGCCAGTAGTTTCGGTACACGAAAAGAGACCCAGTACTTC. Its translation is CASSFGTRKETQYF.